Listed here are 9 T cell receptor beta chains from one sample, sequenced in a study of cytomegalovirus exposure and HLA in healthy donors. The PCR used 60 Vbeta and 13 Jbeta primers. Only in-frame clones appear in the TCRdb table, and some are missing; sequencing was by immunoSEQ multiplex PCR. This table has 150,000 to 200,000 clones, 80% appearing once. Sequenced input: PBMCs. These receptors originate from a girl aged 5-17 years in good health and CMV-seropositive.

The V and J genes are TRBV30 and TRBJ1-1; D is undetermined. CDR1 is GTSNPN, CDR2 SVGIG, per germline (reference sequence). This CDR3 has 13 amino acids. Trimming removed 4 bases at V and 5 bases at J, with 14 bases between. The CDR3 here is CAWNSVGRTEAFF. CDR3 DNA sequence: TGTGCCTGGAATTCTGTAGGGAGAACTGAAGCTTTCTTT.

The chain recombines TRBV7-9 with TRBJ1-2; perhaps TRBD1 as D (5 bases). The CDR3 covers 14 residues. Per the germline V gene, CDR1 is SEHNR and CDR2 is FQNEAQ (reference sequence). The V gene lost 5 bases and the J gene lost 0 bases, with 10 bases spanning the gap. The DNA for the CDR3 is TGTGCCAGCAGCCAAGCGGGGGCTAACTATGGCTACACCTTC. It specifies CASSQAGANYGYTF.

V usage is TRBV6-5 and J usage is TRBJ1-2, with a weak D call TRBD1 (6 bases). This CDR3 contains 16 residues. V gave up 0 bases and J gave up 4 bases, with 15 bases separating them. CDR1 and CDR2 from the germline V gene are MNHEY and SVGAGI. CDR3 coding DNA: TGTGCCAGCAGTTACTCGATCGGGGGGGCTACCTATGGCTACACCTTC. Residues: CASSYSIGGATYGYTF.

This clone was detected only once. The rearrangement links TRBV10-1 to TRBJ2-3; 10 positions match TRBD2. The CDR3 is 15 amino acids. With 5 bases clipped from V and 1 base from J, the junction kept 3 bases outside the gene matches. Per germline, CDR1 WNHNN and CDR2 SYGVQD (reference sequence). The CDR3 nucleotides read TGCGCCAGCAGTCTAGCGGGAGATGGCACAGATACGCAGTATTTT. Amino acids: CASSLAGDGTDTQYF.

The chain couples TRBV11-2 to TRBJ1-5, with a weak D call TRBD1 (5 bases). Looked up from germline, CDR1 is SGHAT and CDR2 is FQNNGV. Between the trimmed V and J ends, which lost 3 bases and 6 bases, there was a span of 12 bases. CDR3 length equals 14 residues. Written as DNA, the CDR3 is TGTGCCAGCAGCTTTGGGGCGGGGGTTCAGCCCCAGCATTTT. It specifies CASSFGAGVQPQHF.

The genes are TRBV5-1 and TRBJ1-2, with 9 bases aligning to TRBD1. From germline, CDR1 is SGHRS and CDR2 YFSETQ. The CDR3 contains 16 residues. J was trimmed by 0 bases and V by 0 bases; bases with no gene match: 3. The CDR3, as DNA: TGCGCCAGCAGCTTGGGGACAGGGGCCGCTAACTATGGCTACACCTTC. It translates to CASSLGTGAANYGYTF.

This clone came up once. This chain links TRBV28 with TRBJ2-1; weak D call: TRBD2 (6 bases). Germline V CDR1 and CDR2: MDHEN, SYDVKM. Trimming left V 3 bases short and J 4 bases short, with 22 bases between. This CDR3 contains 18 residues. CDR3 nucleotides: TGTGCCAGCAGTTTGGAATGGCGGGAAAATACATTATACAATGAGCAGTTCTTC. Translated, it gives CASSLEWRENTLYNEQFF.

This chain's CDR3 is CASSISGRLLYEQYF. The CDR3 coding sequence is TGTGCCAGTAGTATTAGCGGGAGGCTTCTCTACGAGCAGTACTTC. The chain couples TRBV19 to TRBJ2-7, with 10 bases lining up with TRBD2. The CDR3 has 15 residues. Per the germline V gene, CDR1 is LNHDA and CDR2 is SQIVND (reference sequence). Unmatched junction bases numbered 5, after V lost 3 bases and J lost 3 bases.

The chain employs TRBV9 and TRBJ2-5; a possible D gene is TRBD2 (6 bases). This CDR3 contains 13 residues. CDR1 is SGDLS, CDR2 YYNGEE, per germline. V lost 7 bases and J 4 bases, leaving 14 bases between the germline ends. CDR3 coding DNA: TGTGCCAGCTCCCCGAGGAGGGGAGAGACCCAGTACTTC. Encoded protein: CASSPRRGETQYF.